This T cell receptor beta chain appears in the sequencing data of a study of blood T cell repertoires in COVID-19. Study overall: Sources were T cells, B-cell-depleted T cells, or PBMCs; the material itself was cDNA or gDNA.

This clone has a handful of counts. Per the original data handling: Amplification of reference gene primers provided the estimated nucleated cell counts. Using immunoSEQ multiplex PCR, the repertoire was profiled, and TCRdb retains in-frame clones only, with some absent. D and trimming were read from the DNA, whereas the V and J calls and clone size are those reported in that table. The sample records some 500,000 clones, approximately 91% being singletons. Seattle researchers signed up patients amid active infection and tracked them longitudinally. V was pared by 3 bases and J by 6 bases, with 10 bases between. The CDR3 runs to 13 residues. Germline values: CDR1 SGHNT, CDR2 YYREEE (reference sequence).

This TCR was recovered from a woman aged 45-65 years with COVID-19, enrolled during active disease. The gene calls are TRBV5-4 and TRBJ1-5; D is ambiguous. Sequencing was carried out using peripheral blood. The CDR3 region is CASSSPKPQPQHF. The DNA of the CDR3 is TGTGCCAGCAGCTCCCCTAAGCCTCAGCCCCAGCATTTT.